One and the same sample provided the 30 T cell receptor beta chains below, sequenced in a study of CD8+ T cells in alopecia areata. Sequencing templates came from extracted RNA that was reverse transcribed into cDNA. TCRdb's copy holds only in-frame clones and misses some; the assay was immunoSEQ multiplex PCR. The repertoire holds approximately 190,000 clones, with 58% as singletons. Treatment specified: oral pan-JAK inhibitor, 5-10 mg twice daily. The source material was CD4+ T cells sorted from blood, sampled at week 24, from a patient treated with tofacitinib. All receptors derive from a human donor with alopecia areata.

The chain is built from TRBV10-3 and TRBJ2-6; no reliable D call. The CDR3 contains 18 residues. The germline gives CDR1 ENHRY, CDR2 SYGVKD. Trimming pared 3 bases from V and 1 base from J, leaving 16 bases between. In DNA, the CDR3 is TGTGCCATCAGTGATCCCACCTCTGAATGGTCTGGGGCCAACGTCCTGACTTTC. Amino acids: CAISDPTSEWSGANVLTF.

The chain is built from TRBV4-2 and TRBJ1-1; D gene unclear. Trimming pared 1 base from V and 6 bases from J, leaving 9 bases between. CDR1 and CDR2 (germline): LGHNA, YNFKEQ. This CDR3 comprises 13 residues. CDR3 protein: CASSQGIGPEAFF. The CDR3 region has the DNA TGTGCCAGCAGCCAAGGCATCGGGCCTGAAGCTTTCTTT.

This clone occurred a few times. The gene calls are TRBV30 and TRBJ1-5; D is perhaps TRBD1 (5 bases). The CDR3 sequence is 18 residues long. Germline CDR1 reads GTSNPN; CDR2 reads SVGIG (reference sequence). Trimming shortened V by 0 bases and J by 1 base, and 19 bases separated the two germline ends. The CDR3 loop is CAWSVYTDLGTSNQPQHF. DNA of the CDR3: TGTGCCTGGAGTGTTTACACGGATTTGGGGACCAGCAATCAGCCCCAGCATTTT.

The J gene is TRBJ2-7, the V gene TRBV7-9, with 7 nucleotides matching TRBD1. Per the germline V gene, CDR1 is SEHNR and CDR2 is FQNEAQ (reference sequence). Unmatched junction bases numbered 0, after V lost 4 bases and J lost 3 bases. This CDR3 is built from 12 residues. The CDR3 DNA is TGTGCCAGCAGCTGGGACAGCTACGAGCAGTACTTC. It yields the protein CASSWDSYEQYF.

Here the CDR3 reads CASSPVDISYTEAFF. The CDR3 DNA follows: TGCGCCAGCAGCCCAGTGGACATATCCTACACTGAAGCTTTCTTT. The chain employs TRBV4-1 and TRBJ1-1; maybe TRBD1 (5 bases). V lost 4 bases and J lost 3, with 15 bases in between. Germline V gene lookup returns CDR1 MGHRA and CDR2 YSYEKL. CDR3 length: 15 amino acids.

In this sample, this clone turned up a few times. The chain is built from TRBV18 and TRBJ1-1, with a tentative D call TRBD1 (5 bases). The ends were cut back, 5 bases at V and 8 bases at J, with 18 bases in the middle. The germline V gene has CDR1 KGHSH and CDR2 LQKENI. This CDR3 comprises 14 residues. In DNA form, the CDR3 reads TGTGCCAGCTCAGCACTCCACGGGGGGTCCGAAGCTTTCTTT. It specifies CASSALHGGSEAFF.

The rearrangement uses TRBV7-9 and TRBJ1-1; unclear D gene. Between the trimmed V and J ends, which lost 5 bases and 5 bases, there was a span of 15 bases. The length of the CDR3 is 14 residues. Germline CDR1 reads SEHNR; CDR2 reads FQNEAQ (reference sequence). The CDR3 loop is CASSEDGPGTEAFF. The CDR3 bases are TGTGCCAGCAGCGAAGACGGCCCCGGAACTGAAGCTTTCTTT.

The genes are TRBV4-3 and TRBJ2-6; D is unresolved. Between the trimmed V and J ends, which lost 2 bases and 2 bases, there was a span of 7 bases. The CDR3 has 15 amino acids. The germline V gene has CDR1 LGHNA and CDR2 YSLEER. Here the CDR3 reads CASSQTGTGANVLTF. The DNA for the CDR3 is TGCGCCAGCAGCCAAACCGGAACTGGGGCCAACGTCCTGACTTTC.

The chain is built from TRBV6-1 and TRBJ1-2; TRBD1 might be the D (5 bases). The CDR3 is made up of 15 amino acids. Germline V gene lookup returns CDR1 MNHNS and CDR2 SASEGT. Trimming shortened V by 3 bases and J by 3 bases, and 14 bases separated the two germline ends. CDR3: CASSDGTDFDYGYTF. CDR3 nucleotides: TGTGCCAGCAGTGACGGGACTGACTTTGACTATGGCTACACCTTC.

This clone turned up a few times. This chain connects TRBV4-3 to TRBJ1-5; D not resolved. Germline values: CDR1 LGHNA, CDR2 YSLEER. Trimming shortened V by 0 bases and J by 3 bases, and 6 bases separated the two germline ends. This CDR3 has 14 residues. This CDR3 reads CASSQDMNNQPQHF. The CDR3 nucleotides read TGCGCCAGCAGCCAAGATATGAACAATCAGCCCCAGCATTTT.

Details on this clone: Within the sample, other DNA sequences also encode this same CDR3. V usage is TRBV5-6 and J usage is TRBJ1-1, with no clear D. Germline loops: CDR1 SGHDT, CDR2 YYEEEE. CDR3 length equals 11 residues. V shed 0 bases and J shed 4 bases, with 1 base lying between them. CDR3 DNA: TGTGCCAGCAGCTTGGCCACTGAAGCTTTCTTT. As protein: CASSLATEAFF.

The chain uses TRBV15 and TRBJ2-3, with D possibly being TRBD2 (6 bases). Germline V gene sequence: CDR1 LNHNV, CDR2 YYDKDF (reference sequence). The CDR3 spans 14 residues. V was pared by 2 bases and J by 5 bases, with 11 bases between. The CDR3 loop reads CATSRRGTVDTQYF. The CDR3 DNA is TGTGCCACCAGCAGACGCGGGACGGTAGATACGCAGTATTTT.

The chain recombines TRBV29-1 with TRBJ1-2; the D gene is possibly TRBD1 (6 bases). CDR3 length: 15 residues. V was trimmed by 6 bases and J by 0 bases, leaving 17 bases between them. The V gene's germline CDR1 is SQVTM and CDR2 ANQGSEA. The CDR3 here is CSVGEDRFSNYGYTF. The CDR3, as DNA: TGCAGCGTGGGAGAAGACAGGTTCTCTAACTATGGCTACACCTTC. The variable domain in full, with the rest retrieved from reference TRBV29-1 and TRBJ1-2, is SAVISQKPSRDICQRGTSLTIQCQVDSQVTMMFWYRQQPGQSLTLIATANQGSEATYESGFVIDKFPISRPNLTFSTLTVSNMSPEDSSIYLCSVGEDRFSNYGYTFGSGTRLTVV.

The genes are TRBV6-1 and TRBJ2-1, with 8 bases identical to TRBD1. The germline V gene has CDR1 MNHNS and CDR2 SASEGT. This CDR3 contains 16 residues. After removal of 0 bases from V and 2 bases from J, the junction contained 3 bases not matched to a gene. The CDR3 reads CASSEAGTGAYNEQFF. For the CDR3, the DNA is TGTGCCAGCAGTGAAGCGGGGACAGGCGCCTACAATGAGCAGTTCTTC.

As DNA, the CDR3 is TGTGCCAGCAGGGACAGGCTGAACTATGGCTACACCTTC. This codes for CASRDRLNYGYTF. The V and J genes are TRBV25-1 and TRBJ1-2; 7 nucleotides line up with TRBD1. The trim removed 6 bases at V and 2 bases at J, leaving 3 bases unmatched. This CDR3 region has 13 residues. From germline, CDR1 is MGHDK and CDR2 SYGVNS.

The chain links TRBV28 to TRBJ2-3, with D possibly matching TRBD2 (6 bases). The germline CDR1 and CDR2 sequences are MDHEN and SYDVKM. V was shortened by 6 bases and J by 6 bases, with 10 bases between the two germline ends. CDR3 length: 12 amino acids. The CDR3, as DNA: TGTGCCAGCAGACTAGCAGTCGATACGCAGTATTTT. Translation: CASRLAVDTQYF. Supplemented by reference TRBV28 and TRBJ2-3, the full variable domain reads DVKVTQSSRYLVKRTGEKVFLECVQDMDHENMFWYRQDPGLGLRLIYFSYDVKMKEKGDIPEGYSVSREKKERFSLILESASTNQTSMYLCASRLAVDTQYFGPGTRLTVL.

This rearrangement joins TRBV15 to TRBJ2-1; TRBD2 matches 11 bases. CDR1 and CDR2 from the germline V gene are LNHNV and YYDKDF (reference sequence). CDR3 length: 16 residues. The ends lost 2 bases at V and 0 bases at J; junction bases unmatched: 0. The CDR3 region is CATSRLAGGSYNEQFF. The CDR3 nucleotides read TGTGCCACCAGCAGACTAGCGGGGGGCTCCTACAATGAGCAGTTCTTC.

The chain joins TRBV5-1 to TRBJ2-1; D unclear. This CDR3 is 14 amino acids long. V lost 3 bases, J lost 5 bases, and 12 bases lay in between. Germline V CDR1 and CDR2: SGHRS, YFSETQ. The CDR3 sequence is CASSSLEVNNEQFF. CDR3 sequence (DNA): TGCGCCAGCAGCTCCCTTGAGGTCAACAATGAGCAGTTCTTC.

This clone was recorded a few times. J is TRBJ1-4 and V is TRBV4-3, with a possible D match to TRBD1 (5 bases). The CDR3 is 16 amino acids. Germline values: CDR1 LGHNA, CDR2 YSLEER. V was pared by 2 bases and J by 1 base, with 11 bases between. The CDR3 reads CASSQFGTGTNEKLFF. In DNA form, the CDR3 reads TGCGCCAGCAGCCAATTTGGGACGGGAACTAATGAAAAACTGTTTTTT.

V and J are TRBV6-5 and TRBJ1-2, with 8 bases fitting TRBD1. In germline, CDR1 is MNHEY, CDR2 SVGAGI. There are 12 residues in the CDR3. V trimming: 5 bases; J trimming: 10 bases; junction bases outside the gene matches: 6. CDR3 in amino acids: CASSRRQGHYTF. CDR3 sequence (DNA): TGTGCCAGCAGTAGAAGACAGGGGCACTACACCTTC.

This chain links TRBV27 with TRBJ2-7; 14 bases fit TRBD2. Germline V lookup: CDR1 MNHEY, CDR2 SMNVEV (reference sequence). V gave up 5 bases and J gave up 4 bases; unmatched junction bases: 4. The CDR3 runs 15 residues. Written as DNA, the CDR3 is TGTGCCAGCAGTACCGGGACTAGCGGGAGATACGAGCAGTACTTC. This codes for CASSTGTSGRYEQYF.

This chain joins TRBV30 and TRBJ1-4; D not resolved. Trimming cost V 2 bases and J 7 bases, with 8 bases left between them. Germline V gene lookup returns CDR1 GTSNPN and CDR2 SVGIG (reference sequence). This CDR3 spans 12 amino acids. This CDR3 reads CAWSPSGEKLFF. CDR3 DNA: TGTGCCTGGAGTCCCTCTGGTGAAAAACTGTTTTTT.

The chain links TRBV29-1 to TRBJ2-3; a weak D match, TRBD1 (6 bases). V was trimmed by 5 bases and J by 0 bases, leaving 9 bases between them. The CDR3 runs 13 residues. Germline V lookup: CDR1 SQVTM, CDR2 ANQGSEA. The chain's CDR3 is CSVRQGSTDTQYF. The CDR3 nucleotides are TGCAGCGTTCGGCAGGGGAGCACAGATACGCAGTATTTT.

The DNA of the CDR3 is TGTGCCAGCAGTGATCCTGCCACTGAAGCTTTCTTT. The encoded protein is CASSDPATEAFF. The chain links TRBV2 to TRBJ1-1; D not certain. This CDR3 has 12 residues. Trimming took off 3 bases at V and 4 bases at J, with 6 bases between the two ends. Germline loops: CDR1 SNHLY, CDR2 FYNNEI.

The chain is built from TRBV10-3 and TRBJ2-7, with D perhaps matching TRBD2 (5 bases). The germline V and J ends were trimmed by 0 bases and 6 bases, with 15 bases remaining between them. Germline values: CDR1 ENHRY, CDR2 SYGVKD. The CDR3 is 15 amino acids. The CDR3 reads CAISESGNSVGEQYF. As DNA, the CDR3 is TGTGCCATCAGTGAGTCCGGGAATTCGGTTGGCGAGCAGTACTTC.

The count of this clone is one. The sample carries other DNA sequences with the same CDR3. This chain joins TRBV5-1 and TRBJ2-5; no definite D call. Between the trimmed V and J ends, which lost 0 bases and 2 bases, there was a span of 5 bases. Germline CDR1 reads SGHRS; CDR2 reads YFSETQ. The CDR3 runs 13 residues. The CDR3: CASSLGRQETQYF. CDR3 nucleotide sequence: TGCGCCAGCAGCTTGGGCCGACAAGAGACCCAGTACTTC.

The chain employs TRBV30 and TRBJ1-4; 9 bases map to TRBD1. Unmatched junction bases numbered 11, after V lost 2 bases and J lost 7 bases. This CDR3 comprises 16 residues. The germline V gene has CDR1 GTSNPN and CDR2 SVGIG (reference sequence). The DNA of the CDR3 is TGTGCCTGGAGTTTTTGGCGGACAGGGGCGAGTGAAAAACTGTTTTTT. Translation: CAWSFWRTGASEKLFF.

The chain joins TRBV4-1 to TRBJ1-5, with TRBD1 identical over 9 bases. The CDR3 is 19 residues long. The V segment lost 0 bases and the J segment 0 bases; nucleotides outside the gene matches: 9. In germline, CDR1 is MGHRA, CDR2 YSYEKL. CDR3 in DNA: TGCGCCAGCAGCCAAGATGGGTTCCGGGACAGGGATAGCAATCAGCCCCAGCATTTT. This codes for CASSQDGFRDRDSNQPQHF.

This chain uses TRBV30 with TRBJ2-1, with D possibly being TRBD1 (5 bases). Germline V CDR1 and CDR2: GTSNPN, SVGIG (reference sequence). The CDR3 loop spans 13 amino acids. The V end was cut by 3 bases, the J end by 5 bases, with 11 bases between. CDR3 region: CAWRNRLDNEQFF. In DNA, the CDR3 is TGTGCCTGGAGAAACAGGTTGGACAATGAGCAGTTCTTC.

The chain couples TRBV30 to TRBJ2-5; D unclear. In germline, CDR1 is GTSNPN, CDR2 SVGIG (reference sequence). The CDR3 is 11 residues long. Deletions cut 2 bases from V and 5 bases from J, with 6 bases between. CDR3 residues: CAWSPRETQYF. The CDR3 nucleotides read TGTGCCTGGAGTCCCCGCGAGACCCAGTACTTC.